Below, one T cell receptor beta chain is given with its context. As yet, its antigen is unknown. V gave up 3 bases and J gave up 5 bases; unmatched junction bases: 11. Per germline, CDR1 SGHKS and CDR2 YYEKEE (reference sequence). This CDR3 has 16 residues. The sample comes from a study of response to subunit inactivated influenza vaccine. The study's findings and limits: Few new T cells, the authors suggested, are recruited by each seasonal influenza vaccination.

TCRdb called the RT-PCR reads again in MiXCR, with one record for every CDR3 protein. The table records hundreds of thousands of distinct CDR3 sequences, approximately 7.1% of them present only once. The source was PBMCs from blood, collected roughly 24 months after vaccination. The clonotype was recovered from a man aged 50-75 years who received an inactivated influenza vaccine. The chain has TRBV5-5 and TRBJ2-5, with TRBD2 identical over 9 bases. The DNA for the CDR3 is TGTGCCAGCAGCTGGGCGGCTAGCGGGGCGTCGGAGACCCAGTACTTC. The encoded protein is CASSWAASGASETQYF.